The present T cell receptor beta chain was sequenced within a study of blood T cell repertoires in COVID-19. Study overall: There were acute and convalescent COVID-19 samples, and they came from the United States, Italy and Spain. PBMCs, B-cell-depleted T cells, or T cells were the source of the cDNA or gDNA that made up the material.

Original processing notes: The authors estimated nucleated cell counts from reference gene primer amplification. The protocol was immunoSEQ multiplex PCR, while the TCRdb copy is restricted to in-frame clones and leaves out a portion. D and trimming come from the DNA, and the V and J calls and clone size come from that table. The repertoire holds 250,000 or so clones, with roughly 84% as singletons. This clone was detected only a few times. The trim removed 0 bases at V and 2 bases at J, leaving 0 bases unmatched. The CDR3 extends over 15 amino acids. Germline lookup yields CDR1 MNHEY and CDR2 SVGAGI.

This chain connects TRBV6-5 to TRBJ2-1; 8 bases fit TRBD2. Sequencing was done on a sample of peripheral blood. This receptor was obtained from a man aged 40-49 years who had recovered from COVID-19. In nucleotides, the CDR3 is TGTGCCAGCAGTTACTCTAGCGGGACCTACAATGAGCAGTTCTTC. It specifies CASSYSSGTYNEQFF.